The entry below describes one T cell receptor beta chain. The antigen it recognizes is unknown. No qualities accompany the bases; no much larger clone lies one base away. Libraries came from the immunoSEQ multiplex PCR assay. Drawn from immuneACCESS, this table holds only the in-frame rearrangements with V and J called that TCRdb kept. Clones are partly lost; checked studies trace under half to an unresolved V gene and leave the rest unexplained. This sample lists tens of thousands of clones; more than 75% were detected once. The biggest ten clones account for about 5% of the sample. CDR1 SGHTA and CDR2 FQGTGA are derived from the germline V gene. From the cysteine through the phenylalanine, the CDR3 covers 14 amino acids. Only the CDR3 part of the read is kept: 42 bases, read in frame from the first base. For this chain, trimming is 5 bases at the V end and 9 bases at the J end, and the number of junction bases without a gene match is 10.

The sample is drawn from a study of PD-1 blockade in mismatch repair-deficient tumors (TCRdb year 2017). With regard to the full study: Between September 2013 and September 2016, the trial enrolled 86 consecutive patients with some twelve types of mismatch repair-deficient cancer, all of whom had received prior treatment and were progressing. Tumor-associated T cell clones in the peripheral blood of patients responding to PD-1 blockade were tracked using deep sequencing of TCR CDR3 regions.

The full study reports these points: After pembrolizumab, tumor-resident clones, which were often undetectable in blood before treatment, expanded rapidly and then contracted, generally ahead of radiologic responses.

For every enrolled patient, mismatch repair deficiency was confirmed by either polymerase chain reaction or immunohistochemistry. TCR sequencing was carried out for three patients who responded to pembrolizumab therapy. The phase II trial prospectively tested pembrolizumab PD-1 blockade in advanced mismatch repair-deficient cancers regardless of tissue of origin. Peripheral blood T cell samples were serially collected before and at multiple times after PD-1 blockade was started. Blood sampling times were expressed in weeks after the first pembrolizumab dose. The chain is encoded by TRBV7-3 joined to TRBJ2-1, with 7 middle bases fitting TRBD2. The clonotype comes from an adult with mismatch repair-deficient cancer. This specimen consisted of peripheral blood, obtained 2 weeks after starting pembrolizumab. The CDR3 in this case is CASSRVTSDLEQFF. The DNA is TGTGCCAGCAGCCGAGTAACTAGCGATCTTGAGCAGTTCTTC. With the portions outside the CDR3 filled from the reference TRBV7-3 and TRBJ2-1 genes, the complete variable region becomes GAGVSQTPSNKVTEKGKYVELRCDPISGHTALYWYRQSLGQGPEFLIYFQGTGAADDSGLPNDRFFAVRPEGSVSTLKIQRTERGDSAVYLCASSRVTSDLEQFFGPGTRLTVL.